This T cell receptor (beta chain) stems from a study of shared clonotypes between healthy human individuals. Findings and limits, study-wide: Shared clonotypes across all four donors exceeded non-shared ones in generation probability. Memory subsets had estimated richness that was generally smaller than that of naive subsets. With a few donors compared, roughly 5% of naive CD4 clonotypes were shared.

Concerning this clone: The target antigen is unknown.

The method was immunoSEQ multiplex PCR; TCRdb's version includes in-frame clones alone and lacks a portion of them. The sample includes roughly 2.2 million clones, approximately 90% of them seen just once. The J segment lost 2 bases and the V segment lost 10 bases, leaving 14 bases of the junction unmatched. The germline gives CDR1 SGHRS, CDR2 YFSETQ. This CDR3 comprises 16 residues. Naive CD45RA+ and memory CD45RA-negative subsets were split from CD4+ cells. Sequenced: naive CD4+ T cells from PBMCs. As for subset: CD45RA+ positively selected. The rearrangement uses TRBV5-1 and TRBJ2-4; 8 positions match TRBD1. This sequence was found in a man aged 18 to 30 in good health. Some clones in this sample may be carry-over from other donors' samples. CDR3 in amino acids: CAQVPIGQGTKNIQYF. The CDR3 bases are TGCGCCCAGGTTCCTATCGGACAGGGAACCAAAAACATTCAGTACTTC.